A selection of T cell receptor beta chains follows, all from one sample in a study of blood T cells in healthy people across ages. TCRdb analysed the 5' RACE reads with MiXCR anew, one entry per CDR3 protein. The sample lists approximately 690,000 distinct CDR3 sequences, 45% to 65% occurring once. Sequencing was done on a sample of blood. The receptors stem from a man in his sixties in good health. CDR3s include the opening cysteine and the closing phenylalanine or tryptophan. The order of the fields is clone size, D gene, V gene, J gene, CDR3 protein, CDR3 DNA. A D gene is named only where the DNA matches it firmly. Only part of the rows carry a size: once, few, many, or a class if the clone is expanded.

-	-	TRBV21-1	TRBJ2-1	CASSNPDTEQFF	TGTGCCAGCAGCAATCCGGACACTGAGCAGTTCTTC
-	TRBD2	TRBV4-3	TRBJ2-3	CASSQEASGGAIRADTQYF	TGCGCCAGCAGCCAAGAGGCCAGCGGGGGGGCCATTCGCGCAGATACGCAGTATTTT
-	-	TRBV29-1	TRBJ2-5	CSVGRGGQETQYF	TGCAGCGTTGGCAGGGGAGGTCAAGAGACCCAGTACTTC
-	TRBD1	TRBV15	TRBJ2-5	CATSRDPGTGQTQYF	TGTGCCACCAGCAGAGATCCCGGGACAGGGCAGACCCAGTACTTC
-	-	TRBV7-2	TRBJ1-5	CASSLVGGYNQPQHF	TGTGCCAGCAGCTTAGTGGGCGGATACAATCAGCCCCAGCATTTT
-	-	TRBV7-6	TRBJ1-3	CASSGVELSRGNTIYF	TGTGCCAGCAGCGGTGTAGAGCTCAGTAGGGGAAACACCATATATTTT
once	-	TRBV29-1	TRBJ2-7	CSVSQGRRGSYEQYF	TGCAGCGTGTCACAGGGAAGGAGGGGATCCTACGAGCAGTACTTC
-	-	TRBV13	TRBJ1-2	CASSPRPEANYGYIF	TGTGCCAGCAGCCCGCGACCGGAAGCTAACTATGGCTACATCTTC
-	-	TRBV12-3/TRBV12-4	TRBJ1-5	CASSTTGGRGQPQHF	TGTGCCAGCAGCACGACGGGGGGGCGCGGTCAGCCCCAGCATTTT
-	-	TRBV7-9	TRBJ2-5	CASHAGGRQETQYF	TGTGCCAGCCATGCTGGGGGCAGACAAGAGACCCAGTACTTC
-	-	TRBV6-5	TRBJ2-7	CASKWGGSSPQYF	TGTGCCAGCAAGTGGGGCGGTTCTTCCCCCCAGTACTTC
-	-	TRBV21-1	TRBJ2-3	CASSKAGTGEEDTQYF	TGTGCCAGCAGCAAAGCAGGGACAGGGGAAGAGGATACGCAGTATTTT
-	TRBD1	TRBV7-9	TRBJ2-5	CASSFSTGVGETQYF	TGTGCCAGCAGCTTCTCTACAGGGGTCGGGGAGACCCAGTACTTC
once	-	TRBV11-2	TRBJ1-2	CASAGRGAFPNYGYTF	TGTGCCAGCGCTGGGCGGGGGGCCTTCCCCAACTATGGCTACACCTTC
many	-	TRBV6-2/TRBV6-3	TRBJ2-6	CASSYRRVSGANVLTF	TGTGCCAGCAGTTACCGTCGGGTCTCTGGGGCCAACGTCCTGACTTTC
-	-	TRBV5-4	TRBJ2-7	CASSLPGFDEQYF	TGTGCCAGCAGCTTGCCCGGGTTTGACGAGCAGTACTTC
-	-	TRBV2	TRBJ2-5	CASSEGQSRETQYF	TGTGCCAGCAGCGAAGGACAGAGTAGAGAGACCCAGTACTTC
-	-	TRBV7-9	TRBJ2-6	CASSRGSSGADVLTF	TGTGCCAGCAGCAGAGGGAGCTCTGGGGCCGACGTCCTGACTTTC
-	TRBD1	TRBV6-2/TRBV6-3	TRBJ2-6	CASTPRVGQLDSGANVLTF	TGTGCCAGCACACCCCGAGTGGGACAGCTTGACTCTGGGGCCAACGTCCTGACTTTC
-	-	TRBV2	TRBJ2-7	CASIFTGSSYEQYF	TGTGCCAGCATTTTTACAGGGAGCTCCTACGAGCAGTACTTC
-	TRBD2	TRBV11-2	TRBJ2-5	CASSLVGFGLAGVDETQYF	TGTGCCAGCAGCTTAGTGGGCTTTGGGCTAGCGGGGGTGGATGAGACCCAGTACTTC
-	-	TRBV15	TRBJ2-3	CATSRDGVLTDTQYF	TGTGCCACCAGCAGAGACGGGGTACTCACAGATACGCAGTATTTT
-	-	TRBV20-1	TRBJ1-1	CSARRGANTEAFF	TGCAGTGCCCGCAGGGGTGCGAACACTGAAGCTTTCTTT
few	TRBD1	TRBV29-1	TRBJ2-5	CSVYRGPETQYF	TGCAGCGTGTACAGGGGGCCAGAGACCCAGTACTTC
-	TRBD1	TRBV7-9	TRBJ1-2	CASSPGDSRSYGYTF	TGTGCCAGCAGCCCAGGGGACAGCCGATCCTATGGCTACACCTTC
few	TRBD1	TRBV20-1	TRBJ2-5	CSARSLQGDLETQYF	TGCAGTGCTAGGAGCTTGCAGGGGGATTTGGAGACCCAGTACTTC
once	TRBD1	TRBV24-1	TRBJ2-1	CATSDTGQGDSYNEQFF	TGTGCCACCAGTGACACTGGACAGGGGGACAGCTACAATGAGCAGTTCTTC
-	-	TRBV6-5	TRBJ1-6	CARAPGDGYNSPLHF	TGTGCCAGGGCCCCTGGGGACGGCTATAATTCACCCCTCCACTTT
-	-	TRBV25-1	TRBJ2-5	CASSANTGQETQYF	TGTGCCAGCAGTGCCAACACAGGACAAGAGACCCAGTACTTC
-	-	TRBV5-1	TRBJ2-1	CASSLSGSGSFNEQFF	TGCGCCAGCAGCTTGAGTGGATCGGGTAGCTTCAATGAGCAGTTCTTC
-	TRBD2	TRBV2	TRBJ2-5	CAKGSGEETQYF	TGTGCCAAGGGTAGCGGGGAAGAGACCCAGTACTTC
-	-	TRBV7-2	TRBJ2-7	CASSLVKGSYEQYF	TGTGCCAGCAGCTTAGTAAAGGGCTCCTACGAGCAGTACTTC